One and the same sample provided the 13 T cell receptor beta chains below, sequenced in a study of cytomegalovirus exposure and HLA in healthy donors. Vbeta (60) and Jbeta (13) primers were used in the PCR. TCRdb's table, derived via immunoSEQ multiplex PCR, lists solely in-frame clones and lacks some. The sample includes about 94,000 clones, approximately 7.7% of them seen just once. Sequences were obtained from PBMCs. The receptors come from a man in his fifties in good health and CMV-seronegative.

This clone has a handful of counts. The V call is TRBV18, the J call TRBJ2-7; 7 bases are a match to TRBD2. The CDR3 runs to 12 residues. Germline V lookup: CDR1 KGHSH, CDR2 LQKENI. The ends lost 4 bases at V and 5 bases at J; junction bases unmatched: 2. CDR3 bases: TGTGCCAGCTCACGTACTAGCGACGAGCAGTACTTC. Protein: CASSRTSDEQYF.

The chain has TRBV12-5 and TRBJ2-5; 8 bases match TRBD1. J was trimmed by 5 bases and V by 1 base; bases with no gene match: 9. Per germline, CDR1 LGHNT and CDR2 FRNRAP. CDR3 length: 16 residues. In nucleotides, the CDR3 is TGTGCTAGTGGTTTGGGAGGACAGGGTAAAGGCGAGACCCAGTACTTC. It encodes CASGLGGQGKGETQYF.

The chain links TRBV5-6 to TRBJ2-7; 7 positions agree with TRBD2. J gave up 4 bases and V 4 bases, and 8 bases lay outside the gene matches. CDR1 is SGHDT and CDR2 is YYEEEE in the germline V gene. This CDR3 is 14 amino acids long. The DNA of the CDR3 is TGTGCCAGCAGCGGTTCGGGGGGTGTATACGAGCAGTACTTC. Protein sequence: CASSGSGGVYEQYF.

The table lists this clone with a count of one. Here the CDR3 reads CASGSTGSSYEQYV. DNA of the CDR3: TGTGCCAGCGGCTCGACGGGTAGCTCCTACGAGCAGTACGTC. The J gene is TRBJ2-7, the V gene TRBV6-5; D not certain. The CDR3 runs to 14 residues. Germline V lookup: CDR1 MNHEY, CDR2 SVGAGI. V was cut by 8 bases and J by 0 bases, with 14 bases left in between.

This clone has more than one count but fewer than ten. The CDR3 DNA is TGTGCCAGCAGCACCGGGACTAGCGGGACCTACGAGCAGTACTTC. Protein: CASSTGTSGTYEQYF. The V and J genes are TRBV6-5 and TRBJ2-7, with 13 bases matching TRBD2. The CDR3 totals 15 residues. CDR1 and CDR2 (germline): MNHEY, SVGAGI. After removal of 6 bases from V and 2 bases from J, the junction contained 4 bases not matched to a gene.

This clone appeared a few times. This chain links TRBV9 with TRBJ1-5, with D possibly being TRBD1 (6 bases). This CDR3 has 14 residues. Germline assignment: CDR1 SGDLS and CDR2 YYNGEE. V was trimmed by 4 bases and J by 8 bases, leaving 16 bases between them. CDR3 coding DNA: TGTGCCAGCAGCTCAAGGGGGGGGCTTGAGCCCCAGCATTTT. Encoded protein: CASSSRGGLEPQHF. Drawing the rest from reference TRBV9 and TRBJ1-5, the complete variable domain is DSGVTQTPKHLITATGQRVTLRCSPRSGDLSVYWYQQSLDQGLQFLIQYYNGEERAKGNILERFSAQQFPDLHSELNLSSLELGDSALYFCASSSRGGLEPQHFGDGTRLSIL.

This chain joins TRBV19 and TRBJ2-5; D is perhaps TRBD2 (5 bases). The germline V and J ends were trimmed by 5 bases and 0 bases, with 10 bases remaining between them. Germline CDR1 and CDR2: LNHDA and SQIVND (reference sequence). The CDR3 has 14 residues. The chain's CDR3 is CASSVTSNQETQYF. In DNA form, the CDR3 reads TGTGCCAGTAGTGTTACTAGTAACCAAGAGACCCAGTACTTC.

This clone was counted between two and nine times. CDR3 DNA sequence: TGTGCCAGCAGCCAAGACAGGGGCAATCAGCCCCAGCATTTT. Protein product: CASSQDRGNQPQHF. This chain connects TRBV7-2 to TRBJ1-5, with 7 positions matching TRBD1. Germline loops: CDR1 SGHTA, CDR2 FQGNSA. The CDR3 has 14 residues. V lost 5 bases and J lost 2; bases outside the gene matches: 3.

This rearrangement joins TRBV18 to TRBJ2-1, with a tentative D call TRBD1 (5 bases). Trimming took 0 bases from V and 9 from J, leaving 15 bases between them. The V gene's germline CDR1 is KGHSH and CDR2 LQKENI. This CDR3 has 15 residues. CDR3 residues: CASSPPGLGKGEQFF. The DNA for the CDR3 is TGTGCCAGCTCACCACCGGGGCTGGGGAAGGGTGAGCAGTTCTTC.

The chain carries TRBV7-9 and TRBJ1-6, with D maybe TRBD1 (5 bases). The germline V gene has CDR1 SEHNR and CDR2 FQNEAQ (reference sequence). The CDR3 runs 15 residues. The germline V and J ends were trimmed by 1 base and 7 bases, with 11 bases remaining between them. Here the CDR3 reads CASSLEGARNSPLHF. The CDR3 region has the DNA TGTGCCAGCAGCTTAGAAGGGGCCAGGAATTCACCCCTCCACTTT.

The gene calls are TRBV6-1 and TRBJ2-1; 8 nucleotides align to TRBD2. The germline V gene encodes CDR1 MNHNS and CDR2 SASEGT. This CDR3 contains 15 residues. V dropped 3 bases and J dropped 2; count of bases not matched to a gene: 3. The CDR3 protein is CASSERGATYNEQFF. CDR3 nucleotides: TGTGCCAGCAGTGAGCGGGGGGCAACCTACAATGAGCAGTTCTTC.

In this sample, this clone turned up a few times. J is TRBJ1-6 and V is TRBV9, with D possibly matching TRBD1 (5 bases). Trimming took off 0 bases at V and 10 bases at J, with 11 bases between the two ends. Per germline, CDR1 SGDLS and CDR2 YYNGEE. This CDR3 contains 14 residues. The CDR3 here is CASSVEPGDSPLHF. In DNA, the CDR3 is TGTGCCAGCAGCGTAGAGCCGGGGGACTCACCCCTCCACTTT.

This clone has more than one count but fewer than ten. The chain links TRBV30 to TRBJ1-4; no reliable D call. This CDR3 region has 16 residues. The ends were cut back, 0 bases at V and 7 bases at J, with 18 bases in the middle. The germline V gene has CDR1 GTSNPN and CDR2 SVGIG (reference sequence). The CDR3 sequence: CAWSVSGGGIAEKLFF. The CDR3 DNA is TGTGCCTGGAGTGTAAGCGGTGGAGGTATCGCTGAAAAACTGTTTTTT.